This TCR beta chain was documented in a study of blood T cell repertoires in COVID-19 (dated by TCRdb to 2020 to 2022). In terms of the full investigation: ImmuneRACE Cohort 3 recovered participants were defined by two consecutive negative NP/OP PCR tests, healthcare professional clearance, or symptom resolution. Samples covering the acute and convalescent phases of COVID-19 were provided by collaborators in the United States, Italy and Spain. The material from the prospective study consisted of cDNA or gDNA derived from T cells, B-cell-depleted T cells, or PBMCs. Deeply sampled blood TCRbeta repertoires from subjects exposed to, actively infected with, or recovered from COVID-19 were included in the dataset. The repertoires were released in a freely available public database intended as a resource for research on the immune response to SARS-CoV-2. The samples were drawn from the first 160 participants of the ongoing ImmuneRACE study and from roughly 1,300 subjects provided by 6 global collaborators. Sample metadata almost always included a de-identified subject ID, COVID-19 status, age in years and sex. HLA class I and class II types, where available, came from metadata supplied by the sample provider rather than from assay-based typing.

The cysteine opens and the phenylalanine closes a CDR3 of 16 amino acids. Only the CDR3 DNA stays, 48 bases, in frame from base 1. The germline V gene yields MNHEY for CDR1 and SVGAGI for CDR2. V is reduced by 2 bases and J by 0 bases, leaving a spacing of 13 bases between them. Participants in the prospective study were aged about 18 to 95 years, lived in 24 United States geographic areas, and enrolled through a virtual design. Cohort assignment in the prospective study relied on participant-reported clinical history from a screening survey and a study questionnaire. Each participant in the prospective study had whole blood, serum and a nasopharyngeal or oropharyngeal swab collected by mobile phlebotomists. Participants in the prospective study had the option to provide additional blood draws and questionnaires over an approximately two-month period. Before DNA extraction, prospective study blood samples were shipped either frozen or at room temperature.

TCRbeta CDR3 regions were amplified from genomic DNA using the immunoSEQ Assay, a bias-controlled multiplex PCR. Regarding the original processing steps: The number of nucleated cells in each sample was estimated by amplification of reference gene primers within the assay. To quantify the absolute abundance of each unique TCRbeta CDR3 rearrangement, sequence reads were collapsed and filtered. For each sample, productive Simpson clonality was calculated as the square root of Simpson's diversity index across productive rearrangements. TCRdb re-hosts the immuneACCESS table, in-frame sequences only. Its copies lack some clones; in the studies checked, an unresolved V gene accounts for under half of them, and the cause for the rest is not known. That table supplies the V and J calls and clone size; D and trimming were determined from the DNA. The sample has 150,000 to 200,000 clones on record, about 88% of them singletons. Under 30% of the sample rests with the top ten.

The full study reports these points: Clinical and demographic metadata were provided uncurated, with the amount varying by source and participant.

About this clone itself: Its antigen remains undetermined. Base quality data are lacking; no much larger clone is found one base away.

Sequencing was carried out using PBMCs or T cells enriched from blood (not recorded which). The V and J genes are TRBV6-5 and TRBJ1-1, with the D gene not confidently named. This sequence originates from a middle-aged woman in a cohort exposed to, infected with or recovered from COVID-19 (not recorded which). The CDR3 region: CASSYTSGGVNTEAFF. The DNA sequence reads TGTGCCAGCAGTTACACATCGGGCGGGGTGAACACTGAAGCTTTCTTT.